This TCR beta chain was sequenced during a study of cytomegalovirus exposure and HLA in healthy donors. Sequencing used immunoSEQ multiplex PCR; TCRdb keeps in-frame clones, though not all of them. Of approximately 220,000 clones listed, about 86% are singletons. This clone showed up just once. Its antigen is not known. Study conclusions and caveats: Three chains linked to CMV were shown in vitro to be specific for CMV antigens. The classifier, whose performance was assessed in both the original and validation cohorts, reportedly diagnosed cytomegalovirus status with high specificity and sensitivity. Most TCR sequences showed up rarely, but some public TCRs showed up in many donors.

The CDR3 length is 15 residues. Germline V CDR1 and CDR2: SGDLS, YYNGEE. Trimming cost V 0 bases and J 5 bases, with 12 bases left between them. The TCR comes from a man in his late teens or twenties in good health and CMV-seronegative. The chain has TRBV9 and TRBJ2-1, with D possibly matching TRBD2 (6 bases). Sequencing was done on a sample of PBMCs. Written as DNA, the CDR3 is TGTGCCAGCAGCGTAGCGGGGGAGACGCACAATGAGCAGTTCTTC. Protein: CASSVAGETHNEQFF.